These 11 T cell receptor beta chains share one sample of origin, sequenced in a study of cytotoxic CD8 clonotypes in ibrutinib-treated CLL. Method: immunoSEQ multiplex PCR; TCRdb's copy keeps in-frame clones and lacks some. Altogether some 310,000 clones are present, more than 65% being singletons, with the ten largest covering 5.5% to 8%. The sequencing here drew on PBMCs, taken before ibrutinib treatment. The receptors were sampled from a human donor with chronic lymphocytic leukemia.

The chain is built from TRBV27 and TRBJ2-7; perhaps TRBD2 as D (7 bases). The germline gives CDR1 MNHEY, CDR2 SMNVEV (reference sequence). V was pared by 2 bases and J by 5 bases, with 16 bases between. CDR3 length equals 15 residues. DNA of the CDR3: TGTGCCAGCAGTTTACGGGGGCGGGAGTCCAACGAGCAGTACTTC. Translating gives CASSLRGRESNEQYF.

This clone was detected once. The chain is built from TRBV7-3 and TRBJ2-3; TRBD2 matches at 13 bases. Germline V gene lookup returns CDR1 SGHTA and CDR2 FQGTGA. The ends lost 5 bases at V and 6 bases at J; junction bases unmatched: 5. The CDR3 runs to 15 residues. CDR3 DNA: TGTGCCAGCAGCCGGACTAGCGGGAGTGCTGATACGCAGTATTTT. Its translation is CASSRTSGSADTQYF.

The chain has TRBV28 and TRBJ1-4; tentatively, D is TRBD1 (5 bases). The V end was cut by 2 bases, the J end by 4 bases, with 8 bases between. The CDR3 extends over 14 amino acids. The germline V gene has CDR1 MDHEN and CDR2 SYDVKM. The CDR3 sequence is CASSLQGNNEKLFF. The CDR3 DNA is TGTGCCAGCAGTTTACAGGGTAATAATGAAAAACTGTTTTTT.

The gene calls are TRBV29-1 and TRBJ2-7, with 14 bases that match TRBD2. The CDR3 has 15 amino acids. The junction had 6 bases not matched to a gene; V was cut back by 3 bases and J by 5 bases. Germline V gene lookup returns CDR1 SQVTM and CDR2 ANQGSEA. DNA of the CDR3: TGCAGCGTTGATGGGACTAGCGGGAGAGACAACGAGCAGTACTTC. Translated: CSVDGTSGRDNEQYF.

The chain combines TRBV4-1 with TRBJ2-1; D remains ambiguous. V lost 4 bases to trimming and J lost 5 bases, with 9 bases between them. The CDR3 is made up of 13 amino acids. CDR1 is MGHRA, CDR2 YSYEKL, per germline. CDR3 residues: CASSRHPNNEQFF. The DNA for the CDR3 is TGCGCCAGCAGCCGTCACCCGAACAATGAGCAGTTCTTC.

Only a few counts were recorded for this clone. V is TRBV5-1 and J is TRBJ1-1; perhaps TRBD1 as D (6 bases). This CDR3 has 14 residues. V lost 3 bases and J 1 base, leaving 10 bases between the germline ends. The germline V gene encodes CDR1 SGHRS and CDR2 YFSETQ. CDR3 sequence: CASSWRTENTEAFF. The CDR3 nucleotides read TGCGCCAGCAGCTGGAGGACAGAGAACACTGAAGCTTTCTTT.

This sequence joins TRBV7-2 and TRBJ1-2; tentatively, D is TRBD1 (5 bases). The CDR3 covers 16 residues. CDR1 is SGHTA and CDR2 is FQGNSA in the germline V gene. V shed 6 bases and J shed 3 bases, with 20 bases lying between them. Written as DNA, the CDR3 is TGTGCCAGCAGTACTCCACCCCCTGGGGGATACTATGGCTACACCTTC. Its protein product is CASSTPPPGGYYGYTF.

The chain couples TRBV30 to TRBJ1-3, with D possibly TRBD1 on 6 matching bases. Trimming cost V 4 bases and J 2 bases, with 6 bases left between them. Germline CDR1 is GTSNPN and CDR2 is SVGIG (reference sequence). CDR3 length: 12 amino acids. The DNA for the CDR3 is TGTGCCTGGAACAGGGCTGGAAACACCATATATTTT. This translates into CAWNRAGNTIYF.

The genes are TRBV28 and TRBJ2-7, with 7 bases identical to TRBD1. CDR1 and CDR2 (germline): MDHEN, SYDVKM. The CDR3 totals 13 residues. J lost 0 bases, V lost 5 bases, and 1 base had no gene match. The chain's CDR3 is CASSTGDSYEQYF. CDR3 nucleotides: TGTGCCAGCAGTACAGGGGACTCCTACGAGCAGTACTTC.

V usage is TRBV6-1 and J usage is TRBJ2-2; no clear D gene. V was cut by 4 bases and J by 2 bases, with 8 bases left in between. CDR3 length: 14 residues. In germline, CDR1 is MNHNS, CDR2 SASEGT. The CDR3 is CASSVQSNTGELFF. Here the CDR3 DNA reads TGTGCCAGCAGTGTACAGAGCAACACCGGGGAGCTGTTTTTT.

Comment on this clone: This sample includes further DNA sequences coding for the same CDR3. V is TRBV4-2 and J is TRBJ1-1; D gene ambiguous. From germline, CDR1 is LGHNA and CDR2 YNFKEQ. CDR3 size: 14 residues. Trimming removed 2 bases from V and 0 bases from J, with 7 bases in between. CDR3 protein: CASSQTALNTEAFF. DNA for the CDR3: TGTGCCAGCAGCCAAACTGCCTTGAACACTGAAGCTTTCTTT.